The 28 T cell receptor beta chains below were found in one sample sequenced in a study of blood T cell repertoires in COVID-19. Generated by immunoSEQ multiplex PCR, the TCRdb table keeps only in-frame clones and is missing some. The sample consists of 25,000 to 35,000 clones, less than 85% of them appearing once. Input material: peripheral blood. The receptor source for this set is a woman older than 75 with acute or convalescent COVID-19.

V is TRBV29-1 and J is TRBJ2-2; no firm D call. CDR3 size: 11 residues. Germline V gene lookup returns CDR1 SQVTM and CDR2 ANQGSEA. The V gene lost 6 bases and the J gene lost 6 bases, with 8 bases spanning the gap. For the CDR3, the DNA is TGCAGCGTAGAGGCCCCCGGGGAGCTGTTTTTT. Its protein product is CSVEAPGELFF.

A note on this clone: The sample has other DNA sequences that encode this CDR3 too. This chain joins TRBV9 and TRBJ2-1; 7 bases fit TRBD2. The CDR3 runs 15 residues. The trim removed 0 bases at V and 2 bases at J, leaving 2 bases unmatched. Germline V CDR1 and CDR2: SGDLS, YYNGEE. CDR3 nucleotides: TGTGCCAGCAGCGTAGGAAGCGGGGCCTACAATGAGCAGTTCTTC. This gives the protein CASSVGSGAYNEQFF.

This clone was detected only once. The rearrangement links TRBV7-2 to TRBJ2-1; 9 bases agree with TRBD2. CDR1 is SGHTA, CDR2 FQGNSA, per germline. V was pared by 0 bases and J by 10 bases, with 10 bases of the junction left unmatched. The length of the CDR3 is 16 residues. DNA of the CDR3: TGTGCCAGCAGCTTAGCAGGCGGGGGGGCCGGCAGAGAGCAGTTCTTC. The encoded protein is CASSLAGGGAGREQFF.

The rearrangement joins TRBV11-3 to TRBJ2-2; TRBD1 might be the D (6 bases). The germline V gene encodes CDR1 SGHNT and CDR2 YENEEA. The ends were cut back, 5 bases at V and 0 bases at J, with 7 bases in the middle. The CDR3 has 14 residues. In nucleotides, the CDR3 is TGTGCCAGCAGCCGGACAGCGAACACCGGGGAGCTGTTTTTT. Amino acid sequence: CASSRTANTGELFF.

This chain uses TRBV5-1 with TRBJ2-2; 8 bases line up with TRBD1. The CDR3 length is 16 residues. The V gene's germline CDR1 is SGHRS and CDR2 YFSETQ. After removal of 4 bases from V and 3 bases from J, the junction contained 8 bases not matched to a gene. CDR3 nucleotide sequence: TGCGCCAGCAGCCCACGGACAGGGACGCACACCGGGGAGCTGTTTTTT. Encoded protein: CASSPRTGTHTGELFF.

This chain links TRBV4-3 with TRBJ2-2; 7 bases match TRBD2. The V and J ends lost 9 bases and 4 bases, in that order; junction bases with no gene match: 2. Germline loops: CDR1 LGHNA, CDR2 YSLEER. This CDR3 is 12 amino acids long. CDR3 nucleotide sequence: TGCGCCAGTCGCGGGGGCACCGGGGAGCTGTTTTTT. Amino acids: CASRGGTGELFF.

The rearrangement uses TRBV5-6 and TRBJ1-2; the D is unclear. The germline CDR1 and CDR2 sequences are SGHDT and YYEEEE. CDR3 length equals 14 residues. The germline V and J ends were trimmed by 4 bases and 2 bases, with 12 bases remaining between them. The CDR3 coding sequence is TGTGCCAGCAGCAGGCAGGCGGGGAACTATGGCTACACCTTC. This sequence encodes CASSRQAGNYGYTF. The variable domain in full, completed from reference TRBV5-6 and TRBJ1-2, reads DAGVTQSPTHLIKTRGQQVTLRCSPKSGHDTVSWYQQALGQGPQFIFQYYEEEERQRGNFPDRFSGHQFPNYSSELNVNALLLGDSALYLCASSRQAGNYGYTFGSGTRLTVV.

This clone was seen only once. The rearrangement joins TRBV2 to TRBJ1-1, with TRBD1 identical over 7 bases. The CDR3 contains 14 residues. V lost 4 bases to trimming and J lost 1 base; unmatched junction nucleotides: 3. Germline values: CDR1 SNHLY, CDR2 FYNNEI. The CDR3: CASSVGQANTEAFF. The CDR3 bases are TGTGCCAGCAGTGTTGGACAGGCGAACACTGAAGCTTTCTTT.

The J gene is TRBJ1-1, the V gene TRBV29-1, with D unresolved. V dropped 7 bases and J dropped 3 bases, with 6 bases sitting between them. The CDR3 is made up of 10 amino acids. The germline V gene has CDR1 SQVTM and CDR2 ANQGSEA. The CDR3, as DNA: TGCAGCGCCTCTTACACTGAAGCTTTCTTT. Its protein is CSASYTEAFF. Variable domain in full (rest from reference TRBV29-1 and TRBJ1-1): SAVISQKPSRDICQRGTSLTIQCQVDSQVTMMFWYRQQPGQSLTLIATANQGSEATYESGFVIDKFPISRPNLTFSTLTVSNMSPEDSSIYLCSASYTEAFFGQGTRLTVV.

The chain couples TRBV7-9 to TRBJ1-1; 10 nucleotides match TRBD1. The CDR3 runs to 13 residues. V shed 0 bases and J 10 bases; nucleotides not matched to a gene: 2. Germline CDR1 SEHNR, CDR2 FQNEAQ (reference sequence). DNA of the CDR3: TGTGCCAGCAGCTTAGCGGGGGACAGGGGAGCTTTCTTT. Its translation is CASSLAGDRGAFF. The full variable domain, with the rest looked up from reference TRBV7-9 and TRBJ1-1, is DTGVSQNPRHKITKRGQNVTFRCDPISEHNRLYWYRQTLGQGPEFLTYFQNEAQLEKSRLLSDRFSAERPKGSFSTLEIQRTEQGDSAMYLCASSLAGDRGAFFGQGTRLTVV.

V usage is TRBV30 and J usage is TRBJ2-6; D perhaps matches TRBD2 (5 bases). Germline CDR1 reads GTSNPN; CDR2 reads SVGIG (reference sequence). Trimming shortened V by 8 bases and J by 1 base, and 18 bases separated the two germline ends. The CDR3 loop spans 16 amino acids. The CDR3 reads CAIGRAPVSGANVLTF. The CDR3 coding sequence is TGTGCCATTGGGCGGGCGCCGGTGTCTGGGGCCAACGTCCTGACTTTC.

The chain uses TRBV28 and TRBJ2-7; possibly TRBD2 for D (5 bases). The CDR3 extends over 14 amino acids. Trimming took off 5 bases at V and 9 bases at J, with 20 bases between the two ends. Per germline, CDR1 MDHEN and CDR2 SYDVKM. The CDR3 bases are TGTGCCAGCAGTGGGTCCGGGTTCTTAGAGGGGCAGTACTTC. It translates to CASSGSGFLEGQYF.

CDR3 sequence: CASSAQGANQPQHF. The CDR3 DNA reads as TGTGCCAGCAGCGCACAGGGGGCAAATCAGCCCCAGCATTTT. This sequence joins TRBV7-6 and TRBJ1-5; 9 bases fit TRBD1. CDR3 size: 14 residues. Germline CDR1 and CDR2: SGHVS and FNYEAQ. With 5 bases clipped from V and 4 bases from J, the junction kept 3 bases outside the gene matches.

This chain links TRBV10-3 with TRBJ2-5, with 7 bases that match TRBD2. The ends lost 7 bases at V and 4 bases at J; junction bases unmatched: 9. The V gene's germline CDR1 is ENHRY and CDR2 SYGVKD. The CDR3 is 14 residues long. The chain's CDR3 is CAIKVAGERETQYF. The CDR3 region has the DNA TGTGCCATCAAGGTCGCGGGAGAACGAGAGACCCAGTACTTC.

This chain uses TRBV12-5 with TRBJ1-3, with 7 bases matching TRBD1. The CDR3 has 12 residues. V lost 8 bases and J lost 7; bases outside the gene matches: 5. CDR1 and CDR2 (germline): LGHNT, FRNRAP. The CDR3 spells CASRGRGNTIYF. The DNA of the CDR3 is TGTGCTAGTAGGGGGCGTGGCAACACCATATATTTT. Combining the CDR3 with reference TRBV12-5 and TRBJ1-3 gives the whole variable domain DARVTQTPRHKVTEMGQEVTMRCQPILGHNTVFWYRQTMMQGLELLAYFRNRAPLDDSGMPKDRFSAEMPDATLATLKIQPSEPRDSAVYFCASRGRGNTIYFGEGSWLTVV.

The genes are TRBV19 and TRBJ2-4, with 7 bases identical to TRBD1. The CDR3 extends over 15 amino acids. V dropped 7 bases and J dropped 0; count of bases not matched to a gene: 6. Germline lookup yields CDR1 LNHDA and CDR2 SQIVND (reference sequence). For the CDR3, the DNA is TGTGCCAGTAAAGGGGACAGCTTAGCCAAAAACATTCAGTACTTC. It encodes CASKGDSLAKNIQYF.

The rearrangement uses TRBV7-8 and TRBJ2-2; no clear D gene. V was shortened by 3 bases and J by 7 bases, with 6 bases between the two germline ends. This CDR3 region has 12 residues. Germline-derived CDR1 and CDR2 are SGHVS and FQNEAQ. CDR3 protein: CASSFPRGELFF. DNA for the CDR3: TGTGCCAGCAGCTTTCCCCGCGGGGAGCTGTTTTTT.

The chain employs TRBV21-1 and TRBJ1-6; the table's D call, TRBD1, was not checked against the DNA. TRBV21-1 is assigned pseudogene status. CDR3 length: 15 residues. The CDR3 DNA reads TGTGCCAGCAGCAAACTTCAGTCAGGGTCCTCACCCCTCCACTTT. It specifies CASSKLQSGSSPLHF.

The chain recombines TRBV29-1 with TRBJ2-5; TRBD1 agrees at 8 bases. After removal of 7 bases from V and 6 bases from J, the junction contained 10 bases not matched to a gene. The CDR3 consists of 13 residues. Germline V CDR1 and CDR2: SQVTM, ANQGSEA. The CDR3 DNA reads TGCAGCGGCCAGACAGGGGCAGGAAAGACCCAGTACTTC. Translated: CSGQTGAGKTQYF.

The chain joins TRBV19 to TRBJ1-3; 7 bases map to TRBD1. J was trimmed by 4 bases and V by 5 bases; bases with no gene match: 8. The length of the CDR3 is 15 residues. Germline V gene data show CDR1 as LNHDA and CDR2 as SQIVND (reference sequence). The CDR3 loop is CASSSQGIRGNTIYF. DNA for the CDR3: TGTGCCAGTAGTTCACAGGGGATTCGAGGAAACACCATATATTTT.

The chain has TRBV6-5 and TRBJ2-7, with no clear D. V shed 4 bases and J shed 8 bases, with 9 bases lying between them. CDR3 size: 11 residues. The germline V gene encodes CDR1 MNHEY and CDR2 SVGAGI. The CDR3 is CASSSAGQQYF. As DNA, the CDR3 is TGTGCCAGCAGTTCCGCAGGCCAGCAGTACTTC.

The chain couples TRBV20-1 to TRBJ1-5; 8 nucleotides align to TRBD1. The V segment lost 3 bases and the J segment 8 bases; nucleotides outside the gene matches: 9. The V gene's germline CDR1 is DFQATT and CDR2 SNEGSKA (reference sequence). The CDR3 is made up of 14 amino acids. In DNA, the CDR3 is TGCAGTGCTAGTCAAGGACAGGGACAAGAGCCCCAGCATTTT. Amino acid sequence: CSASQGQGQEPQHF.

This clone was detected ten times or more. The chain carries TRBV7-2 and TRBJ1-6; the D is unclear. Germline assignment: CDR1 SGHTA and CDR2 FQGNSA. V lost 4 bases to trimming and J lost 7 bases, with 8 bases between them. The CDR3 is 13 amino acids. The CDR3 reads CASSSHINSPLHF. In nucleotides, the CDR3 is TGTGCCAGCAGCTCACACATAAATTCACCCCTCCACTTT. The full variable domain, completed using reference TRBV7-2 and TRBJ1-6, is GAGVSQSPSNKVTEKGKDVELRCDPISGHTALYWYRQSLGQGLEFLIYFQGNSAPDKSGLPSDRFSAERTGGSVSTLTIQRTQQEDSAVYLCASSSHINSPLHFGNGTRLTVT.

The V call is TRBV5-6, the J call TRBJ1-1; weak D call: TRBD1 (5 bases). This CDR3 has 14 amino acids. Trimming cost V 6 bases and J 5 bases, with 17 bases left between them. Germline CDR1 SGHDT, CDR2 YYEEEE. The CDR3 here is CASNRGRVSTEAFF. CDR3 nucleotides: TGTGCCAGCAACCGAGGCAGGGTTTCTACTGAAGCTTTCTTT.

CDR3 sequence: CSVAGGPTDTQYF. For the CDR3, the DNA is TGCAGCGTAGCGGGGGGCCCCACAGATACGCAGTATTTT. This sequence joins TRBV29-1 and TRBJ2-3, with TRBD2 identical over 9 bases. This CDR3 has 13 residues. The germline V gene has CDR1 SQVTM and CDR2 ANQGSEA. The trim removed 6 bases at V and 2 bases at J, leaving 3 bases unmatched.

CDR3 protein: CASSLWEAGGLNEQFF. The CDR3, as DNA: TGTGCCAGCAGTTTATGGGAGGCAGGGGGCCTTAATGAGCAGTTCTTC. The chain couples TRBV28 to TRBJ2-1; TRBD1 agrees at 8 bases. The V and J ends lost 0 bases and 7 bases, in that order; junction bases with no gene match: 8. Germline CDR1 is MDHEN and CDR2 is SYDVKM. This CDR3 has 16 amino acids.

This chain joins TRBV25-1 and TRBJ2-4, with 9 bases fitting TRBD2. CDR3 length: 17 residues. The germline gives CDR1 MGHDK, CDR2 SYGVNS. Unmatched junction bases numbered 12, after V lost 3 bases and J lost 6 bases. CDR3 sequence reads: CASSDAGGGASTNIQYF. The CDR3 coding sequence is TGTGCCAGCAGTGATGCGGGCGGGGGGGCCTCTACAAACATTCAGTACTTC.

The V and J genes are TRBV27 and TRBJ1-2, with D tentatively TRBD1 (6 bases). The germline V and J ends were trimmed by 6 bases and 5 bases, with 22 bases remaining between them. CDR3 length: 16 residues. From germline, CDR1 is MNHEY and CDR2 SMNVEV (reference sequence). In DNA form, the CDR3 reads TGTGCCAGCAGCCTTAAACCCGAGGCAGGGGTATATGGCTACACCTTC. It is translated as CASSLKPEAGVYGYTF.